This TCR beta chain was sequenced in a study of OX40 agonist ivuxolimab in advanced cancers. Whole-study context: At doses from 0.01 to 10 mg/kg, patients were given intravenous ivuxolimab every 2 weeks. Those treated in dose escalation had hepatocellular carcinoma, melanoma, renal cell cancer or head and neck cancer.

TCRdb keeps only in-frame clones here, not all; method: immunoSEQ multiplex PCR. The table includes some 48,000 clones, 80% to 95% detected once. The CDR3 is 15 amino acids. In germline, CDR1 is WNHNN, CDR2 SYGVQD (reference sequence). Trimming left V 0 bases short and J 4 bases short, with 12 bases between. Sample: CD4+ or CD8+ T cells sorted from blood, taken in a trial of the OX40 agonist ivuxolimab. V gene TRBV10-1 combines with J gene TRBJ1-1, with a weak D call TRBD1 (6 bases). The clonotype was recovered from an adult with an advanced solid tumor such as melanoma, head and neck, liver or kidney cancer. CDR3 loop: CASSESGQRGTEAFF. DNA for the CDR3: TGCGCCAGCAGTGAGTCAGGACAGAGGGGCACTGAAGCTTTCTTT.